Sequencing of this T cell receptor (beta chain) was carried out in a study of blood T cell repertoires in COVID-19. TCRdb keeps only in-frame clones here, not all; method: immunoSEQ multiplex PCR. The sample carries 300,000 to 400,000 clones, 88% recorded once. CDR1 is SGHTA, CDR2 FQGNSA, per germline. V lost 2 bases and J 8 bases, leaving 12 bases between the germline ends. The CDR3 contains 14 residues. The sequenced sample consisted of peripheral blood. This chain uses TRBV7-2 with TRBJ1-4; D perhaps matches TRBD1 (5 bases). The source of this sequence is a woman in her 70s with COVID-19, enrolled during active disease. The CDR3, as DNA: TGTGCCAGCAGCTTAAGCAGGGATTACGAAAAACTGTTTTTT. Amino acids: CASSLSRDYEKLFF.